This TCR beta chain stems from a study of cytomegalovirus exposure and HLA in healthy donors. The PCR contained 60 Vbeta and 13 Jbeta primers. TCRdb's table, derived via immunoSEQ multiplex PCR, lists solely in-frame clones and lacks some. The sample consists of about 130,000 clones, around 77% of them appearing once. Study results and limitations: Relative to equally common others, HLA-associated TCR beta chains showed greater clonal expansion in a later analysis. In a later analysis, TCR beta V- and J-gene trimming showed a link to a missense DCLRE1C variant. The likely explanation for a cluster of highly shared sequence variants was sequencing artifact.

The germline V gene encodes CDR1 MDHEN and CDR2 SYDVKM. The V segment lost 5 bases and the J segment 3 bases; nucleotides outside the gene matches: 7. The CDR3 is made up of 14 amino acids. This clone was found once. Its antigen is not known. The material sequenced was PBMCs. The chain links TRBV28 to TRBJ2-7; 7 bases align to TRBD1. The sequence came from a male donor in good health and CMV-seropositive. The CDR3 DNA follows: TGTGCCAGCAGTCCGACAGGGCAGATCTACGAGCAGTACTTC. Its protein is CASSPTGQIYEQYF.